These 12 T cell receptor beta chains were all obtained from the same sample, sequenced in a study of beta chain features in type 1 diabetes. Sequencing targeted expressed TCRB transcripts, as all isolated RNA had been reverse transcribed. Profiled with immunoSEQ multiplex PCR; TCRdb holds only in-frame clones, not every one. The top ten hold 0.017% of the sample, which has hundreds of thousands of clones, around 12% seen once. What was sequenced was naive CD4+ T cells from blood. The receptor source for this set is a man aged 18 to 35 in good health.

This clone was counted between two and nine times. This sample includes further DNA sequences coding for the same CDR3. The gene calls are TRBV7-2 and TRBJ1-1, with a weak D call TRBD1 (5 bases). Germline V CDR1 and CDR2: SGHTA, FQGNSA. The CDR3 is made up of 14 amino acids. V dropped 3 bases and J dropped 1 base, with 9 bases sitting between them. The CDR3 nucleotides read TGTGCCAGCAGCTTGGGGGGGAGGAACACTGAAGCTTTCTTT. This encodes CASSLGGRNTEAFF.

This clone was seen only a few times. V and J are TRBV4-3 and TRBJ2-1; maybe TRBD2 (5 bases). The germline V and J ends were trimmed by 0 bases and 2 bases, with 14 bases remaining between them. CDR3 size: 17 residues. Germline loops: CDR1 LGHNA, CDR2 YSLEER. For the CDR3, the DNA is TGCGCCAGCAGCCAAGATACACTAGAGAGCACCTACAATGAGCAGTTCTTC. It translates to CASSQDTLESTYNEQFF.

A few counts support this clone. Other DNA sequences of this sample code for an identical CDR3. The chain is built from TRBV5-1 and TRBJ2-1; TRBD2 matches at 10 bases. Losses at the gene ends were 4 bases for V and 1 base for J; bases not matched to a gene: 2. CDR1 is SGHRS and CDR2 is YFSETQ in the germline V gene. This CDR3 has 15 amino acids. Written as DNA, the CDR3 is TGCGCCAGCAGCCGGACTAGCGGTTCCTACAATGAGCAGTTCTTC. It encodes CASSRTSGSYNEQFF. The variable domain in full, completed from reference TRBV5-1 and TRBJ2-1, reads KAGVTQTPRYLIKTRGQQVTLSCSPISGHRSVSWYQQTPGQGLQFLFEYFSETQRNKGNFPGRFSGRQFSNSRSEMNVSTLELGDSALYLCASSRTSGSYNEQFFGPGTRLTVL.

The V and J genes are TRBV28 and TRBJ2-1; 7 bases are shared with TRBD2. This CDR3 contains 14 residues. The V segment lost 6 bases and the J segment 4 bases; nucleotides outside the gene matches: 6. Per germline, CDR1 MDHEN and CDR2 SYDVKM. The CDR3 DNA follows: TGTGCCAGCAGCCTTAGCGGGTCTTACAATGAGCAGTTCTTC. Protein: CASSLSGSYNEQFF.

The V gene is TRBV15, the J gene TRBJ2-5, with 7 bases fitting TRBD1. From germline, CDR1 is LNHNV and CDR2 YYDKDF (reference sequence). CDR3 length equals 16 residues. V shed 2 bases, J shed 6 bases, and the junction held 12 bases outside the gene matches. The CDR3 DNA reads TGTGCCACCAGCAGAACGGCAGGGGGAACCATAAAGACCCAGTACTTC. This codes for CATSRTAGGTIKTQYF. The full variable domain, completed using reference TRBV15 and TRBJ2-5, is DAMVIQNPRYQVTQFGKPVTLSCSQTLNHNVMYWYQQKSSQAPKLLFHYYDKDFNNEADTPDNFQSRRPNTSFCFLDIRSPGLGDTAMYLCATSRTAGGTIKTQYFGPGTRLLVL.

The rearrangement joins TRBV5-1 to TRBJ2-7, with 7 bases aligning to TRBD1. Trimming took 0 bases from V and 4 from J; bases not matched to a gene: 4. From germline, CDR1 is SGHRS and CDR2 YFSETQ. The CDR3 spans 14 residues. This CDR3 reads CASSLVLDRYEQYF. CDR3 DNA: TGCGCCAGCAGCTTGGTTCTGGACAGGTACGAGCAGTACTTC.

In this sample, this clone turned up a few times. The rearrangement links TRBV5-1 to TRBJ2-3; possible D gene TRBD1, 6 bases. The CDR3 spans 18 residues. V was shortened by 0 bases and J by 1 base, with 18 bases between the two germline ends. In germline, CDR1 is SGHRS, CDR2 YFSETQ. The CDR3 region has the DNA TGCGCCAGCAGCTTGGGGACAGACCCTAGGGATCGCACAGATACGCAGTATTTT. Protein product: CASSLGTDPRDRTDTQYF.

The chain uses TRBV5-5 and TRBJ2-7; TRBD2 matches 7 bases. The V gene end was trimmed by 4 bases and the J gene end by 4 bases; junction bases not matched to a gene: 11. This CDR3 has 15 amino acids. Germline assignment: CDR1 SGHKS and CDR2 YYEKEE (reference sequence). CDR3 sequence (DNA): TGTGCCAGCAGCCAGCTAGCGGAAATGGTGTACGAGCAGTACTTC. Translation: CASSQLAEMVYEQYF.

The V and J genes are TRBV5-1 and TRBJ2-1; D gene uncertain. Per the germline V gene, CDR1 is SGHRS and CDR2 is YFSETQ. V gave up 2 bases and J gave up 10 bases, with 10 bases separating them. CDR3 length: 12 residues. The CDR3 coding sequence is TGCGCCAGCAGCTTACCGACCGGGGAGCAGTTCTTC. This encodes CASSLPTGEQFF.

The chain joins TRBV18 to TRBJ2-5; TRBD2 is a possible D gene (6 bases). Germline CDR1 KGHSH, CDR2 LQKENI. The CDR3 consists of 13 residues. Trimming shortened V by 4 bases and J by 3 bases, and 9 bases separated the two germline ends. The CDR3 bases are TGTGCCAGCTCACATGGGGAGGAAGAGACCCAGTACTTC. It encodes CASSHGEEETQYF. Full variable domain (rest looked up from reference TRBV18 and TRBJ2-5): NAGVMQNPRHLVRRRGQEARLRCSPMKGHSHVYWYRQLPEEGLKFMVYLQKENIIDESGMPKERFSAEFPKEGPSILRIQQVVRGDSAAYFCASSHGEEETQYFGPGTRLLVL.

This clone showed up just a few times. The V call is TRBV9, the J call TRBJ2-5, with D possibly matching TRBD2 (6 bases). Germline CDR1 and CDR2: SGDLS and YYNGEE. Trimming cost V 2 bases and J 9 bases, with 17 bases left between them. This CDR3 region has 14 residues. CDR3 loop: CASSVEGTPGPQYF. CDR3 nucleotide sequence: TGTGCCAGCAGCGTGGAGGGAACCCCGGGGCCCCAGTACTTC.

The J gene is TRBJ1-1, the V gene TRBV7-9, with a tentative D call TRBD1 (6 bases). V lost 3 bases and J lost 8, with 10 bases in between. The V gene's germline CDR1 is SEHNR and CDR2 FQNEAQ (reference sequence). The CDR3 has 12 residues. Here the CDR3 reads CASSLNRAEAFF. The CDR3 DNA sequence: TGTGCCAGCAGCTTGAACAGGGCCGAAGCTTTCTTT.